The next 10 T cell receptor beta chains were all read from a single sample in a study of pediatric ulcerative colitis. Clones were read by immunoSEQ multiplex PCR, and TCRdb kept only the in-frame ones, dropping some. The table has 59,000 or so clones, around 80% seen once. The sequencing input was blood. These receptors were obtained from a boy between 10 and 17 years old with moderate ulcerative colitis.

Note on this clone: Other DNA variants within this sample encode the same CDR3. V usage is TRBV5-1 and J usage is TRBJ2-3, with D uncertain. The V and J ends lost 0 bases and 0 bases respectively, with 2 bases between them. CDR3 size: 13 residues. CDR1 is SGHRS and CDR2 is YFSETQ in the germline V gene. The CDR3, as DNA: TGCGCCAGCAGCTTGGACAGCACAGATACGCAGTATTTT. Protein sequence: CASSLDSTDTQYF.

The gene calls are TRBV4-1 and TRBJ2-1; 9 bases align to TRBD2. V was pared by 3 bases and J by 8 bases, with 5 bases of the junction left unmatched. The CDR3 consists of 14 residues. Germline CDR1 is MGHRA and CDR2 is YSYEKL. In nucleotides, the CDR3 is TGCGCCAGCAGCCATAGCGGGAGTATCGATGAGCAGTTCTTC. Protein sequence: CASSHSGSIDEQFF.

V is TRBV5-1 and J is TRBJ2-5, with TRBD1 matching 9 bases. The CDR3 totals 14 residues. Per the germline V gene, CDR1 is SGHRS and CDR2 is YFSETQ. The trim removed 3 bases at V and 5 bases at J, leaving 5 bases unmatched. CDR3 DNA sequence: TGCGCCAGCAGCTCGCCCGGACAGGGGGAGACCCAGTACTTC. This codes for CASSSPGQGETQYF. The whole variable domain, filled in from reference TRBV5-1 and TRBJ2-5, reads KAGVTQTPRYLIKTRGQQVTLSCSPISGHRSVSWYQQTPGQGLQFLFEYFSETQRNKGNFPGRFSGRQFSNSRSEMNVSTLELGDSALYLCASSSPGQGETQYFGPGTRLLVL.

DNA for the CDR3: TGTGCCAGTAGTATAGCGGCGGGGACAGTAAATGGTGAGCAGTTCTTC. Translated: CASSIAAGTVNGEQFF. This chain links TRBV19 with TRBJ2-1, with D perhaps matching TRBD1 (7 bases). The CDR3 runs to 16 residues. Germline lookup yields CDR1 LNHDA and CDR2 SQIVND (reference sequence). V was shortened by 1 base and J by 9 bases, with 19 bases between the two germline ends. The complete variable domain, with remaining parts taken from reference TRBV19 and TRBJ2-1, reads DGGITQSPKYLFRKEGQNVTLSCEQNLNHDAMYWYRQDPGQGLRLIYYSQIVNDFQKGDIAEGYSVSREKKESFPLTVTSAQKNPTAFYLCASSIAAGTVNGEQFFGPGTRLTVL.

In this sample, this clone turned up once. The gene calls are TRBV9 and TRBJ1-2; D gene unclear. The CDR3 runs 16 residues. V lost 4 bases, J lost 3 bases, and 19 bases lay in between. Germline CDR1 and CDR2: SGDLS and YYNGEE. The CDR3 sequence is CASSPSVLGGDYGYTF. The CDR3 DNA reads TGTGCCAGCAGCCCATCCGTTTTGGGAGGTGACTATGGCTACACCTTC. The complete variable domain, with remaining parts taken from reference TRBV9 and TRBJ1-2, reads DSGVTQTPKHLITATGQRVTLRCSPRSGDLSVYWYQQSLDQGLQFLIQYYNGEERAKGNILERFSAQQFPDLHSELNLSSLELGDSALYFCASSPSVLGGDYGYTFGSGTRLTVV.

This clone has a single count. The chain uses TRBV9 and TRBJ2-7; D might be TRBD2 (5 bases). V was cut by 0 bases and J by 1 base, with 14 bases left in between. Germline V gene sequence: CDR1 SGDLS, CDR2 YYNGEE. This CDR3 comprises 16 residues. CDR3 in DNA: TGTGCCAGCAGCGTAGGGAGCGGATTTGGTTCCTACGAGCAGTACTTC. It is translated as CASSVGSGFGSYEQYF.

V usage is TRBV9 and J usage is TRBJ1-1, with D possibly matching TRBD1 (5 bases). There are 16 residues in the CDR3. V was pared by 0 bases and J by 4 bases, with 16 bases between. Germline V lookup: CDR1 SGDLS, CDR2 YYNGEE. The CDR3 DNA is TGTGCCAGCAGCGTAGTAGGGGCAGGGCCGGGCACTGAAGCTTTCTTT. Its protein is CASSVVGAGPGTEAFF. Complete variable domain (other parts from reference TRBV9 and TRBJ1-1): DSGVTQTPKHLITATGQRVTLRCSPRSGDLSVYWYQQSLDQGLQFLIQYYNGEERAKGNILERFSAQQFPDLHSELNLSSLELGDSALYFCASSVVGAGPGTEAFFGQGTRLTVV.

This chain connects TRBV11-3 to TRBJ2-7, with D perhaps matching TRBD1 (6 bases). Germline V gene lookup returns CDR1 SGHNT and CDR2 YENEEA. The length of the CDR3 is 15 residues. V lost 5 bases to trimming and J lost 4 bases, with 18 bases between them. CDR3 sequence (DNA): TGTGCCAGCAGCCCCCCCGGGACACCCATTTACGAGCAGTACTTC. Residues: CASSPPGTPIYEQYF.

CDR3 sequence (DNA): TGTGCCAGCAGCTTCCGAGGGGGCCCCTACGAGCAGTACTTC. Translating it yields CASSFRGGPYEQYF. The rearrangement links TRBV11-2 to TRBJ2-7; TRBD1 aligns across 7 bases. Germline CDR1 reads SGHAT; CDR2 reads FQNNGV. The CDR3 has 14 residues. The V and J ends lost 3 bases and 2 bases, in that order; junction bases with no gene match: 4.

The chain recombines TRBV30 with TRBJ2-7, with 9 bases identical to TRBD1. Germline V gene lookup returns CDR1 GTSNPN and CDR2 SVGIG (reference sequence). This CDR3 spans 15 amino acids. Trimming cost V 1 base and J 3 bases; bases outside gene matches: 7. The DNA of the CDR3 is TGTGCCTGGAGTGCTACAGGGGGCTGGGGCTACGAGCAGTACTTC. The encoded protein is CAWSATGGWGYEQYF.